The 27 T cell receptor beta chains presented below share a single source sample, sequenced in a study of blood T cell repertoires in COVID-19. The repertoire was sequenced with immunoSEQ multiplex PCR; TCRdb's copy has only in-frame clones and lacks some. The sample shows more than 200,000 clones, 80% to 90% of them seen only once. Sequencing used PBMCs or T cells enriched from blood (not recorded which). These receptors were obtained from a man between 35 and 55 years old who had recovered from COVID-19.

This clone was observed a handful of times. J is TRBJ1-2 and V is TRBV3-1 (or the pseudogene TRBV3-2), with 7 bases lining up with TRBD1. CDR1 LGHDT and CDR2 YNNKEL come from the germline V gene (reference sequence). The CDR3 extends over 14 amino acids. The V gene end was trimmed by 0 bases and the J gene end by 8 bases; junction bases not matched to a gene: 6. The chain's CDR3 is CASSQEDTGDGYTF. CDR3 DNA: TGTGCCAGCAGCCAAGAGGATACAGGGGACGGCTACACCTTC.

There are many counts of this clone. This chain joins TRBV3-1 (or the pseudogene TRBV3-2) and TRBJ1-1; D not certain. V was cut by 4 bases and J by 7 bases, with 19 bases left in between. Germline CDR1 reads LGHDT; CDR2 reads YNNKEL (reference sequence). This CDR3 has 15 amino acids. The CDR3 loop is CASSPFSSPRFEAFF. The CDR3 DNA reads TGTGCCAGCAGCCCCTTTTCGTCTCCTAGATTTGAAGCTTTCTTT.

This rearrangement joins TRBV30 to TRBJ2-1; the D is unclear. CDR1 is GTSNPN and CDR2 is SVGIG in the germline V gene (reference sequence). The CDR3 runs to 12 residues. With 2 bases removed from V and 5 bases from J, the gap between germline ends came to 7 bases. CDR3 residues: CAWSIRNNEQFF. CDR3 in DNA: TGTGCCTGGAGTATCAGAAACAATGAGCAGTTCTTC. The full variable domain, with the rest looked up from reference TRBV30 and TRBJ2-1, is SQTIHQWPATLVQPVGSPLSLECTVEGTSNPNLYWYRQAAGRGLQLLFYSVGIGQISSEVPQNLSASRPQDRQFILSSKKLLLSDSGFYLCAWSIRNNEQFFGPGTRLTVL.

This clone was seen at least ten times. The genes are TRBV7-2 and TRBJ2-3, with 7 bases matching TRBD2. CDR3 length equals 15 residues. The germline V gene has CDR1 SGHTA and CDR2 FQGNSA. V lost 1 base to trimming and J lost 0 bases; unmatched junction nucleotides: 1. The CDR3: CASSLEAGSTDTQYF. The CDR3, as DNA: TGTGCCAGCAGCTTAGAAGCGGGGAGCACAGATACGCAGTATTTT.

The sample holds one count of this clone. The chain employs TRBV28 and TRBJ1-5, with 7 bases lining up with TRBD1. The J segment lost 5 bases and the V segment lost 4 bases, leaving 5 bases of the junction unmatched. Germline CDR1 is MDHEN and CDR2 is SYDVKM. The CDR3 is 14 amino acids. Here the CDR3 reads CASSSYTGDQPQHF. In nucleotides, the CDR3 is TGTGCCAGCAGTTCTTACACAGGGGATCAGCCCCAGCATTTT.

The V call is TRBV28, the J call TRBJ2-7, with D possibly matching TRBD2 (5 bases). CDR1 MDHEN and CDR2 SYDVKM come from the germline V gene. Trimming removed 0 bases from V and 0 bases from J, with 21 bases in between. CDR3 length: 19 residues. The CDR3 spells CASSLWILGSSPRSYEQYF. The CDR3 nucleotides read TGTGCCAGCAGTTTATGGATTTTGGGGAGTAGCCCACGCTCCTACGAGCAGTACTTC.

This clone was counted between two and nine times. In nucleotides, the CDR3 is TGTGCCAGTCGCTTGTGGACAGGGGATTCACCCCTCCACTTT. It is translated as CASRLWTGDSPLHF. V and J are TRBV19 and TRBJ1-6; 9 positions agree with TRBD1. The J segment lost 8 bases and the V segment lost 8 bases, leaving 7 bases of the junction unmatched. The germline CDR1 and CDR2 sequences are LNHDA and SQIVND (reference sequence). This CDR3 comprises 14 residues.

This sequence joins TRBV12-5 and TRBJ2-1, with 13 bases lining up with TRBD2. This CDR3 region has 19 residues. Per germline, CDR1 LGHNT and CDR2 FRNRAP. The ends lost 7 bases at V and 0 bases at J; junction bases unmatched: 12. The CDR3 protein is CASDTVQGLAGTSYNEQFF. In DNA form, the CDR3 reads TGTGCTAGTGATACTGTACAGGGACTAGCGGGGACCTCCTACAATGAGCAGTTCTTC. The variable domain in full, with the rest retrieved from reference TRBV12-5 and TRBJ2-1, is DARVTQTPRHKVTEMGQEVTMRCQPILGHNTVFWYRQTMMQGLELLAYFRNRAPLDDSGMPKDRFSAEMPDATLATLKIQPSEPRDSAVYFCASDTVQGLAGTSYNEQFFGPGTRLTVL.

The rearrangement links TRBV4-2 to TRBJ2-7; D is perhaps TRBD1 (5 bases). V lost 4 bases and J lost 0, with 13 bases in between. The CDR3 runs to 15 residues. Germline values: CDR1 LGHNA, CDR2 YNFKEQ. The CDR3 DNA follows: TGTGCCAGCAGCCCCAGAGACAGAAACTCCTACGAGCAGTACTTC. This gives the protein CASSPRDRNSYEQYF.

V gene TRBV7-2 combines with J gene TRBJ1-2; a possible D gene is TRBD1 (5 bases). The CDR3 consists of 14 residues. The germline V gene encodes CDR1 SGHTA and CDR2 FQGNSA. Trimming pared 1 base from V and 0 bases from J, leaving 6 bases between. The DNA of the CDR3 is TGTGCCAGCAGCTTAGGGGGCCCTAACTATGGCTACACCTTC. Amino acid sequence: CASSLGGPNYGYTF.

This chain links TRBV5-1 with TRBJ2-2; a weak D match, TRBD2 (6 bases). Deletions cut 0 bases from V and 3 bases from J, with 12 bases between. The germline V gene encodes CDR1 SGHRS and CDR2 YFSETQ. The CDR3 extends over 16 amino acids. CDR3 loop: CASSLAGGVDTGELFF. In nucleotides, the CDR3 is TGCGCCAGCAGCTTGGCCGGAGGGGTTGACACCGGGGAGCTGTTTTTT.

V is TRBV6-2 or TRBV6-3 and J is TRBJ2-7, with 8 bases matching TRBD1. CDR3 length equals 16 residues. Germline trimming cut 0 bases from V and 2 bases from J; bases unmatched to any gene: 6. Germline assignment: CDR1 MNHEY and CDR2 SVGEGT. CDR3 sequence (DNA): TGTGCCAGCAGTTACTCGAGGGACAGGAGCACCTACGAGCAGTACTTC. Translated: CASSYSRDRSTYEQYF.

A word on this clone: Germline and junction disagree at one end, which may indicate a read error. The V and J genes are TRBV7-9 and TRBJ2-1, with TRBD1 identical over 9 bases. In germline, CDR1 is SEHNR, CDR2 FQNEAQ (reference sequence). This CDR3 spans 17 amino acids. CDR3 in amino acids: CASSLAFGTGNDGEQFF. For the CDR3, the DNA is TGTGCCAGCAGCCTAGCTTTCGGGACAGGGAACGATGGTGAGCAGTTCTTC. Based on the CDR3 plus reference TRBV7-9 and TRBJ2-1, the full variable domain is DTGVSQNPRHKITKRGQNVTFRCDPISEHNRLYWYRQTLGQGPEFLTYFQNEAQLEKSRLLSDRFSAERPKGSFSTLEIQRTEQGDSAMYLCASSLAFGTGNDGEQFFGPGTRLTVL.

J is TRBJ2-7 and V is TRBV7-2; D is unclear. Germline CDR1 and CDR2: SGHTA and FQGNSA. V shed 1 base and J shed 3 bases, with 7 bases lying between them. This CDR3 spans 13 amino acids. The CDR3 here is CASSLGVLYEQYF. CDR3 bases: TGTGCCAGCAGCTTAGGAGTTCTCTACGAGCAGTACTTC.

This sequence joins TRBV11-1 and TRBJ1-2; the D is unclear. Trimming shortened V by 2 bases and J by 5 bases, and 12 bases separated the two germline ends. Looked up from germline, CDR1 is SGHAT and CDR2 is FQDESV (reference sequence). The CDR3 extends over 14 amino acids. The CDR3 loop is CASSLSTGGYGYTF. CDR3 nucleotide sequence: TGTGCCAGCAGCTTAAGCACCGGCGGGTATGGCTACACCTTC.

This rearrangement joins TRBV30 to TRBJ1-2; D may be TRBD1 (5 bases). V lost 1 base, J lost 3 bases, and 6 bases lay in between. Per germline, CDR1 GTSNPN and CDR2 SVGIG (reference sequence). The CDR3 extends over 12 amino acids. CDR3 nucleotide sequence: TGTGCCTGGAGTGGGACACACTATGGCTACACCTTC. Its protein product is CAWSGTHYGYTF. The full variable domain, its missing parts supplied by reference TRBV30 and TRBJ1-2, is SQTIHQWPATLVQPVGSPLSLECTVEGTSNPNLYWYRQAAGRGLQLLFYSVGIGQISSEVPQNLSASRPQDRQFILSSKKLLLSDSGFYLCAWSGTHYGYTFGSGTRLTVV.

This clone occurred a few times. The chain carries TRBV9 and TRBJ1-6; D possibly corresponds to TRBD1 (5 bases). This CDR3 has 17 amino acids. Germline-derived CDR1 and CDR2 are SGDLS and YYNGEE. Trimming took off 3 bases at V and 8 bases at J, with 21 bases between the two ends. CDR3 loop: CASSEGPSARDDSPLHF. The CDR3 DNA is TGTGCCAGCAGCGAAGGGCCCTCGGCCAGGGATGATTCACCCCTCCACTTT. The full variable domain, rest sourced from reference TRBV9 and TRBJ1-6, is DSGVTQTPKHLITATGQRVTLRCSPRSGDLSVYWYQQSLDQGLQFLIQYYNGEERAKGNILERFSAQQFPDLHSELNLSSLELGDSALYFCASSEGPSARDDSPLHFGNGTRLTVT.

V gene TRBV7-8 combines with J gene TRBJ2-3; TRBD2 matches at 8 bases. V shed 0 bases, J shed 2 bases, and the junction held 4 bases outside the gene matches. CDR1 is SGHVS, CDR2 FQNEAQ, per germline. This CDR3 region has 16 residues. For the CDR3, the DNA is TGTGCCAGCAGCTTAGCGGGACTAGGTTACACAGATACGCAGTATTTT. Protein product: CASSLAGLGYTDTQYF.

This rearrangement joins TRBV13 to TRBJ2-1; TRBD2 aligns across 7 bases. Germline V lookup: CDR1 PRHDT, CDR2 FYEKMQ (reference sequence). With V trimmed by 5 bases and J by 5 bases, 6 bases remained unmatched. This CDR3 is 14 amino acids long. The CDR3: CASSPRDYHNEQFF. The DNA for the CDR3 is TGTGCCAGCAGCCCCCGGGACTACCACAATGAGCAGTTCTTC.

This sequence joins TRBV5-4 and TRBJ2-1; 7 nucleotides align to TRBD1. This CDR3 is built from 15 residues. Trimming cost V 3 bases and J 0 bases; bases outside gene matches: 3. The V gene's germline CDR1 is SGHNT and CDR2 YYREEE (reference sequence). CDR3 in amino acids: CASSSTGTSYNEQFF. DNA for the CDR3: TGTGCCAGCAGCTCGACAGGGACCTCCTACAATGAGCAGTTCTTC.

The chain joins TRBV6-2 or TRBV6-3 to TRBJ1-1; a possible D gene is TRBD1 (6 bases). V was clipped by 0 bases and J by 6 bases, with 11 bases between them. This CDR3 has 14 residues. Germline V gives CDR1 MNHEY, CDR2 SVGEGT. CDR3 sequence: CASSYSGTNAEAFF. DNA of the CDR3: TGTGCCAGCAGTTACTCGGGGACAAATGCTGAAGCTTTCTTT.

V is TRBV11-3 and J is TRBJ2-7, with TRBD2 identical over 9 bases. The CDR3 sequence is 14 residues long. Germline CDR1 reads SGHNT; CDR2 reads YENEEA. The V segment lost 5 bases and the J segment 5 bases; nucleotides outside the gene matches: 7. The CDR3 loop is CASSLSGGSDEQYF. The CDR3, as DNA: TGTGCCAGCAGCCTTAGCGGGGGAAGCGACGAGCAGTACTTC.

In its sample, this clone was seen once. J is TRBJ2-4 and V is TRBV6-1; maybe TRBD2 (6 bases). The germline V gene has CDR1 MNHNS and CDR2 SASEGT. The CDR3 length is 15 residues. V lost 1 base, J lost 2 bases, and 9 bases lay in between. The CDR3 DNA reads TGTGCCAGCAGTGAAGTAGCGGCCCCCAAAAACATTCAGTACTTC. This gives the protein CASSEVAAPKNIQYF.

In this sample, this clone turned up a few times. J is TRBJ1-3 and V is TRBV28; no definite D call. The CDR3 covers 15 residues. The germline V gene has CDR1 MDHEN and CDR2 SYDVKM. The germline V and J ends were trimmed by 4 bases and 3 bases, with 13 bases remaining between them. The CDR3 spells CASSSEPEIGNTIYF. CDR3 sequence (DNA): TGTGCCAGCAGTTCCGAACCCGAGATTGGAAACACCATATATTTT.

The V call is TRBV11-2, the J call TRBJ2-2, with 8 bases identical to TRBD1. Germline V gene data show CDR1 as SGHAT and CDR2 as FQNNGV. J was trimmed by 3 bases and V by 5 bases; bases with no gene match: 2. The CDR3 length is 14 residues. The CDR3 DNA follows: TGTGCCAGCAGCCGACAGGGGTACACCGGGGAGCTGTTTTTT. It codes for CASSRQGYTGELFF.

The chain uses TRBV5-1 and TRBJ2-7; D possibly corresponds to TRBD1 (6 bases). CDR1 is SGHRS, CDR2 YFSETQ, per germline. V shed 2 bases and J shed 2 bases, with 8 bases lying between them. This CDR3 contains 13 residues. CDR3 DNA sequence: TGCGCCAGCAGCTTAAACAGGGCCTACGAGCAGTACTTC. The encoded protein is CASSLNRAYEQYF.

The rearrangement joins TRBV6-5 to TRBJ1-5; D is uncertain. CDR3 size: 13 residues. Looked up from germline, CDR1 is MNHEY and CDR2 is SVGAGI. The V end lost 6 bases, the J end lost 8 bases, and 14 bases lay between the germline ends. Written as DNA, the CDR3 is TGTGCCAGCAGCAAACGGAGTTTGGAGCCCCAGCATTTT. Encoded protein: CASSKRSLEPQHF.